A single sample gave rise to the 11 T cell receptor beta chains below, sequenced in a study of human T cells and chemical hapten exposure. Using its own MiXCR run on the RACE reads, TCRdb lists one record per CDR3 protein. In the table there are tens of thousands of distinct CDR3 sequences, over 10% of which are singletons. Time point denoted: pre-sensitization, week 0. Stated treatment: therapeutic diphenylcyclopropenone sensitization with weekly scalp DPC. The sample consisted of whole blood, taken in connection with sensitization to the hapten diphenylcyclopropenone (DPC). The receptors shown here come from a woman in her 30s with alopecia areata. Some clones in this sample may be carry-over from other donors' samples.

The genes are TRBV28 and TRBJ1-1; D is perhaps TRBD1 (5 bases). Per the germline V gene, CDR1 is MDHEN and CDR2 is SYDVKM. CDR3 length: 14 amino acids. V dropped 4 bases and J dropped 11 bases, with 20 bases sitting between them. CDR3 loop: CASSWRGARVEAFF. CDR3 DNA: TGTGCCAGCAGTTGGAGAGGGGCCAGGGTGGAGGCTTTCTTT.

This clonotype occurred many times. V gene TRBV27 combines with J gene TRBJ1-2; D gene unclear. The CDR3 extends over 13 amino acids. Trimming shortened V by 6 bases and J by 8 bases, and 16 bases separated the two germline ends. Germline CDR1 reads MNHEY; CDR2 reads SMNVEV (reference sequence). CDR3 region: CASSRAYREGYTF. The CDR3 nucleotides are TGTGCCAGCAGCCGAGCGTACCGTGAGGGCTACACCTTC.

This chain connects TRBV28 to TRBJ1-2; possibly TRBD1 for D (5 bases). V lost 11 bases, J lost 8 bases, and 15 bases lay in between. CDR3 length: 11 residues. Looked up from germline, CDR1 is MDHEN and CDR2 is SYDVKM. CDR3 coding DNA: TGTGCCTCCGGGGGGACTTACGGCTACACCTTC. Translating it yields CASGGTYGYTF.

This clonotype was detected only a few times. This chain uses TRBV12-3 or TRBV12-4 with TRBJ1-1, with D unclear. V lost 5 bases and J 5 bases, leaving 12 bases between the germline ends. This CDR3 comprises 13 residues. Here the CDR3 reads CASSKEVGTEAFF. DNA for the CDR3: TGTGCCAGCAGTAAAGAAGTAGGGACTGAAGCTTTCTTT.

There are many counts of this clonotype. V and J are TRBV19 and TRBJ1-5; D unclear. The germline gives CDR1 LNHDA, CDR2 SQIVND (reference sequence). There are 18 residues in the CDR3. Between the trimmed V and J ends, which lost 2 bases and 3 bases, there was a span of 20 bases. CDR3 sequence: CASSILIGKDGTNQPQHF. CDR3 coding DNA: TGTGCCAGTAGTATACTAATAGGGAAAGATGGAACCAATCAGCCCCAGCATTTT.

This clonotype was detected many times. The CDR3, as DNA: TGTGCCTGGAGTGTACGTCGAGCGGTCGGGGATGAGCAGTTCTTC. Translation gives CAWSVRRAVGDEQFF. The genes are TRBV30 and TRBJ2-1, with D possibly TRBD2 on 5 matching bases. This CDR3 is 15 amino acids long. CDR1 and CDR2 (germline): GTSNPN, SVGIG (reference sequence). V shed 0 bases and J shed 8 bases, with 17 bases lying between them.

This clonotype came up a few times. V gene TRBV7-6 combines with J gene TRBJ2-1; TRBD1 is a possible D gene (5 bases). The CDR3 is 14 residues long. Germline CDR1 reads SGHVS; CDR2 reads FNYEAQ. V lost 5 bases, J lost 7 bases, and 15 bases lay in between. The CDR3 reads CASSSVRKGNEQFF. Written as DNA, the CDR3 is TGTGCCAGCAGCAGCGTTAGGAAGGGGAATGAGCAGTTCTTC.

This clonotype occurred a few times. This chain joins TRBV6-4 and TRBJ2-7, with 9 bases lining up with TRBD2. With V trimmed by 0 bases and J by 3 bases, 9 bases remained unmatched. The CDR3 contains 17 residues. Germline V gives CDR1 MRHNA, CDR2 SNTAGT. The CDR3 bases are TGTGCCAGCAGTGACTCGATGTATAGGACTAGCGACTACGAGCAGTACTTC. Residues: CASSDSMYRTSDYEQYF.

The J gene is TRBJ2-1, the V gene TRBV12-3 or TRBV12-4; 8 nucleotides agree with TRBD2. This CDR3 region has 13 residues. V lost 5 bases to trimming and J lost 15 bases; unmatched junction nucleotides: 12. CDR3 in amino acids: CASSLKHAGGRFF. The CDR3 coding sequence is TGTGCCAGCAGTCTAAAGCATGCGGGAGGACGGTTCTTC.

This clonotype has at least ten counts. The rearrangement links TRBV29-1 to TRBJ2-3, with D perhaps assigned TRBD1 or TRBD2 (6 bases each). CDR3 length equals 15 residues. Germline V gene lookup returns CDR1 SQVTM and CDR2 ANQGSEA. The V gene lost 3 bases and the J gene lost 5 bases, with 18 bases spanning the gap. The CDR3 DNA is TGCAGCGTTGAGGTGGGGGGCGCCCTCAGAGATACGCAGTATTTT. The encoded protein is CSVEVGGALRDTQYF.

This clonotype came up many times. CDR3 residues: CASSEPVATGDTDTQYF. The CDR3, as DNA: TGTGCCAGCAGTGAACCCGTAGCAACGGGAGACACAGATACGCAGTATTTT. The V gene is TRBV2, the J gene TRBJ2-3; the D gene is possibly TRBD2 (6 bases). The germline gives CDR1 SNHLY, CDR2 FYNNEI. V was cut by 2 bases and J by 2 bases, with 17 bases left in between. The CDR3 has 17 amino acids.